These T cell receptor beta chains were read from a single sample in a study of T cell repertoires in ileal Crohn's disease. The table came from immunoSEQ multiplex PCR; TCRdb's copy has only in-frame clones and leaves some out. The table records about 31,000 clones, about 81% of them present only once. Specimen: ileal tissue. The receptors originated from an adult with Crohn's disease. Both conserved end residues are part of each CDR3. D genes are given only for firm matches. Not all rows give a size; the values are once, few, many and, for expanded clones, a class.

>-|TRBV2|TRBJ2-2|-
CATGQFTNTGELFF
TGTGCCACCGGACAGTTCACGAACACCGGGGAGCTGTTTTTT
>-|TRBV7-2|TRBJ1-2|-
CASSPLFGDGYTF
TGTGCCAGCAGCCCCCTCTTCGGAGATGGCTACACCTTC
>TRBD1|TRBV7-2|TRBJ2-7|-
CASSRRDRVHEQYF
TGTGCCAGCAGCCGAAGGGACAGGGTCCACGAGCAGTACTTC
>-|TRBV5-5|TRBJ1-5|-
CASSPYPEGNQPQHF
TGTGCCAGCAGCCCCTACCCTGAGGGCAATCAGCCCCAGCATTTT
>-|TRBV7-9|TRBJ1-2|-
CASSSRSRGYTF
TGTGCCAGCAGCTCTCGGAGTCGAGGCTACACCTTC
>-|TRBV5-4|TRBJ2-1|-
CASSPRGAYYNEQFF
TGTGCCAGCAGCCCACGGGGGGCCTACTACAATGAGCAGTTCTTC
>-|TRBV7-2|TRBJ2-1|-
CASMRRGGGGEQFF
TGTGCCAGCATGCGACGGGGCGGGGGCGGTGAGCAGTTCTTC
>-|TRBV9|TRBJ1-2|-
CASSTIGGQPRYTF
TGTGCCAGCAGCACAATCGGGGGGCAACCCCGCTACACCTTC
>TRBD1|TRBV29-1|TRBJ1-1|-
CSVEGRGTGEMNTEAFF
TGCAGCGTTGAAGGGAGAGGGACAGGGGAAATGAACACTGAAGCTTTCTTT
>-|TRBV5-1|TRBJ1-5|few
CASTTSPGSNQPQHF
TGCGCTAGTACTACTTCCCCTGGGAGCAATCAGCCCCAGCATTTT
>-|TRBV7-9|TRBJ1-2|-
CASSATGRGLSPGYTF
TGTGCCAGCAGCGCAACGGGGAGAGGGTTGTCTCCTGGCTACACCTTC